This T cell receptor beta chain was retrieved from a study of blood T cell repertoires in COVID-19. The data were produced by immunoSEQ multiplex PCR, yet TCRdb's version contains in-frame clones alone and is incomplete. The table has about 400,000 clones, 85% to 90% seen once. The germline V gene has CDR1 MNHEY and CDR2 SVGAGI. This CDR3 comprises 12 residues. Trimming pared 11 bases from V and 0 bases from J, leaving 11 bases between. The V and J genes are TRBV6-5 and TRBJ2-7, with D perhaps TRBD2 (5 bases). The sequenced sample consisted of PBMCs or T cells enriched from blood (not recorded which). The receptor was derived from a woman aged 30 to 39 who had recovered from COVID-19. CDR3 nucleotides: TGTGCCGTCAGGACTCTCTCCTACGAGCAGTACTTC. As protein: CAVRTLSYEQYF.